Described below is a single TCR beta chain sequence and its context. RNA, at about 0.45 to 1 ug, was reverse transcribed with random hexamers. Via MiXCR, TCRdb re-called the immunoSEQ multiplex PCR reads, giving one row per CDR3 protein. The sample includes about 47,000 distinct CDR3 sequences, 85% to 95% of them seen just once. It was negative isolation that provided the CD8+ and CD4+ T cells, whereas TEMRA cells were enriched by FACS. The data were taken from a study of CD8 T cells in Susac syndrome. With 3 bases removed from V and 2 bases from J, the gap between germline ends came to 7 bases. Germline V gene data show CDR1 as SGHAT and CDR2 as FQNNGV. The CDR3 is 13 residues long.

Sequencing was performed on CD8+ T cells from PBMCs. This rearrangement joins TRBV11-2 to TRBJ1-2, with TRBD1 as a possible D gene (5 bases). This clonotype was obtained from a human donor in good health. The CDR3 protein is CASSFEGNYGYTF. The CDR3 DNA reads TGTGCCAGCAGCTTTGAGGGGAACTATGGCTACACCTTC.